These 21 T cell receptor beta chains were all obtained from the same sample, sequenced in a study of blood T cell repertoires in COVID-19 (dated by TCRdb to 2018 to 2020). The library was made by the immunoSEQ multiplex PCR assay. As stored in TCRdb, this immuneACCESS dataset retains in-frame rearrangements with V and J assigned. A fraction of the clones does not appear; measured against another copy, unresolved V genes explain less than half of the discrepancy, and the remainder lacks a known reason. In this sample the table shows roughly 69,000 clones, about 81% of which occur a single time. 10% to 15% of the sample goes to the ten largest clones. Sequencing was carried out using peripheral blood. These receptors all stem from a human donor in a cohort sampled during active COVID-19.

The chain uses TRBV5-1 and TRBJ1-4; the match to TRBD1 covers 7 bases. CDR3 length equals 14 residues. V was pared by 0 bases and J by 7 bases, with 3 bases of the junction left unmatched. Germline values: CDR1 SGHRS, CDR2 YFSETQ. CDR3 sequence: CASSLGTGSEKLFF. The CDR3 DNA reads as TGCGCCAGCAGCTTGGGGACAGGTTCTGAAAAACTGTTTTTT.

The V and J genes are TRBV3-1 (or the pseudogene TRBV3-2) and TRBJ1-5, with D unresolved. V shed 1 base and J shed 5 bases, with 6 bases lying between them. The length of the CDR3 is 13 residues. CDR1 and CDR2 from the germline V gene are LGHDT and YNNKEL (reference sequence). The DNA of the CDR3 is TGTGCCAGCAGCCAAGCTCCTCATCAGCCCCAGCATTTT. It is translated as CASSQAPHQPQHF.

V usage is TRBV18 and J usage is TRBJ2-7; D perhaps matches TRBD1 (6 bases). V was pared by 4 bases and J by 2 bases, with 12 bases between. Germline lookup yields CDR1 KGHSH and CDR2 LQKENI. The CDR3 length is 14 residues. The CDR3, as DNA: TGTGCCAGCTCACGTAGGACAGCTCCCTACGAGCAGTACTTC. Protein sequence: CASSRRTAPYEQYF. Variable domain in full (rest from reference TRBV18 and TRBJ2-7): NAGVMQNPRHLVRRRGQEARLRCSPMKGHSHVYWYRQLPEEGLKFMVYLQKENIIDESGMPKERFSAEFPKEGPSILRIQQVVRGDSAAYFCASSRRTAPYEQYFGPGTRLTVT.

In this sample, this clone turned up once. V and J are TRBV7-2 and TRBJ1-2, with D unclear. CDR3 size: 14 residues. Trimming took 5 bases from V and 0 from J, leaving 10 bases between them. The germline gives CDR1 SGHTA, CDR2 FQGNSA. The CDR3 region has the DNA TGTGCCAGCAGCCTTACAACAGCTAACTATGGCTACACCTTC. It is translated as CASSLTTANYGYTF.

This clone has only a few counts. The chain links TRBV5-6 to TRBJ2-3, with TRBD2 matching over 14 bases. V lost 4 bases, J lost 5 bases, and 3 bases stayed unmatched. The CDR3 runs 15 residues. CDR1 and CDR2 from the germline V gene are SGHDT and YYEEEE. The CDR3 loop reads CASSQGLAGVDTQYF. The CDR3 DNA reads TGTGCCAGCAGCCAGGGACTAGCGGGAGTAGATACGCAGTATTTT.

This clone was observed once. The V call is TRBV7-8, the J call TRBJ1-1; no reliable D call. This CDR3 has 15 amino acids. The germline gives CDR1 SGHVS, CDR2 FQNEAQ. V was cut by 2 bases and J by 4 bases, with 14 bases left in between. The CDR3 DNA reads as TGTGCCAGCAGCTTACACCGGGGATTTAGCACTGAAGCTTTCTTT. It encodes CASSLHRGFSTEAFF.

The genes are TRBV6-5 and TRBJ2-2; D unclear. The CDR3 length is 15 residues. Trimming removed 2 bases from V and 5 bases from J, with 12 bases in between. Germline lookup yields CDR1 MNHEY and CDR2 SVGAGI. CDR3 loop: CASSYDAARTGELFF. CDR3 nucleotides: TGTGCCAGCAGTTACGATGCGGCGAGGACCGGGGAGCTGTTTTTT.

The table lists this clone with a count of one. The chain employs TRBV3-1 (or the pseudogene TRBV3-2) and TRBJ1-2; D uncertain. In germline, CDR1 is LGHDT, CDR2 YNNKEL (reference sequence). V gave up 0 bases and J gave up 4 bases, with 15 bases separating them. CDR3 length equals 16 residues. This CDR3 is CASSQEGSASAYGYTF. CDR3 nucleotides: TGTGCCAGCAGCCAAGAAGGCAGCGCCTCCGCCTATGGCTACACCTTC.

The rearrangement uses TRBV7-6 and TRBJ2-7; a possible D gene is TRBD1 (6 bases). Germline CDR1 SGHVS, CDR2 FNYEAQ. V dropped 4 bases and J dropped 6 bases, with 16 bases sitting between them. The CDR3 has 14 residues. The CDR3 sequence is CASSSGRDTTEQYF. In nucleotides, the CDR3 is TGTGCCAGCAGCTCGGGCCGGGACACCACCGAGCAGTACTTC.

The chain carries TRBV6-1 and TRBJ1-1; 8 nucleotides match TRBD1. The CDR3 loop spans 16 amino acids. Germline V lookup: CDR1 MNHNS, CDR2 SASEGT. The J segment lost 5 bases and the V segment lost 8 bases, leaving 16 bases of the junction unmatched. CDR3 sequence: CASREEGRGRGTEAFF. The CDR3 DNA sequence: TGTGCCAGCCGCGAAGAGGGCAGGGGGCGCGGGACTGAAGCTTTCTTT.

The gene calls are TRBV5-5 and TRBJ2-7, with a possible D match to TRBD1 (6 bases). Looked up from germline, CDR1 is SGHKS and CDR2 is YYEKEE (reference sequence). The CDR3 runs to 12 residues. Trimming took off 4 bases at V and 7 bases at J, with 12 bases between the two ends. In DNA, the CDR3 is TGTGCCAGCAGCCTCTGGGGACAAGAGCAGTACTTC. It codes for CASSLWGQEQYF.

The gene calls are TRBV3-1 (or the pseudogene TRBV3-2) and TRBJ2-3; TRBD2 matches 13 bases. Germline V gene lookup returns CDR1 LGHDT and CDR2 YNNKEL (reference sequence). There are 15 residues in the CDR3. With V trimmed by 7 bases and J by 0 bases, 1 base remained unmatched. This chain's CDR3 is CASTGLAGSTDTQYF. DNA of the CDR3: TGTGCCAGCACGGGACTAGCGGGAAGCACAGATACGCAGTATTTT.

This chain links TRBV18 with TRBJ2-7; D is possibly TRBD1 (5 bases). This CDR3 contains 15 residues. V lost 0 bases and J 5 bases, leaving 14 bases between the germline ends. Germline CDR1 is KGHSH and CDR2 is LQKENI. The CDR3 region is CASSPPGRALNEQYF. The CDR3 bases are TGTGCCAGCTCACCACCGGGCAGGGCCCTAAACGAGCAGTACTTC.

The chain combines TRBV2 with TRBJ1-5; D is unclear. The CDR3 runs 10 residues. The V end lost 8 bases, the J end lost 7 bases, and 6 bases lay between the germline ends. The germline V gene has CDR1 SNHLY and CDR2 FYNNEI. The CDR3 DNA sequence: TGTGCCAGCGGCCAGCAGCCCCAGCATTTT. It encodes CASGQQPQHF.

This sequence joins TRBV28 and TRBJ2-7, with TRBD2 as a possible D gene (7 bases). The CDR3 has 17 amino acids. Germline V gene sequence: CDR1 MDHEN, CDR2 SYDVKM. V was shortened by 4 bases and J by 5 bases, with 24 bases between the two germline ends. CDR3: CASSSKLGAGASHEQYF. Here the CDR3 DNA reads TGTGCCAGCAGTTCAAAACTCGGGGCGGGGGCTAGCCACGAGCAGTACTTC. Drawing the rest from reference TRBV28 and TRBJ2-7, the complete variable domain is DVKVTQSSRYLVKRTGEKVFLECVQDMDHENMFWYRQDPGLGLRLIYFSYDVKMKEKGDIPEGYSVSREKKERFSLILESASTNQTSMYLCASSSKLGAGASHEQYFGPGTRLTVT.

The CDR3 loop is CASSFFTGGQNTGELFF. The CDR3 DNA sequence: TGTGCCAGCAGCTTTTTCACAGGGGGCCAAAACACCGGGGAGCTGTTTTTT. J is TRBJ2-2 and V is TRBV13; TRBD1 matches 9 bases. The V segment lost 3 bases and the J segment 2 bases; nucleotides outside the gene matches: 7. The CDR3 runs to 17 residues. Germline V CDR1 and CDR2: PRHDT, FYEKMQ (reference sequence).

CDR3 nucleotide sequence: TGTGCCAGCAGCTTAGTGCCGATCCGGGACAGGGGACTCTACGAGCAGTACTTC. Translated, it gives CASSLVPIRDRGLYEQYF. The chain joins TRBV7-6 to TRBJ2-7; 10 bases line up with TRBD1. Germline V CDR1 and CDR2: SGHVS, FNYEAQ. V shed 1 base, J shed 3 bases, and the junction held 12 bases outside the gene matches. The CDR3 totals 18 residues.

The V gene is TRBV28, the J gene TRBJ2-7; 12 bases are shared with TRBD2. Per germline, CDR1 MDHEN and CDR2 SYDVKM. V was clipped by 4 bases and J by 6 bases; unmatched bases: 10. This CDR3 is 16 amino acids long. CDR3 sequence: CASSSARASGRGEQYF. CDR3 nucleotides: TGTGCCAGCAGTTCCGCGAGGGCTAGCGGGAGGGGCGAGCAGTACTTC.

This CDR3 is CASSRGTEAFF. The CDR3 DNA reads as TGTGCCAGCAGTCGGGGGACTGAAGCTTTCTTT. The chain has TRBV12-3 or TRBV12-4 and TRBJ1-1; possibly TRBD1 for D (5 bases). The ends were cut back, 5 bases at V and 5 bases at J, with 6 bases in the middle. This CDR3 contains 11 residues.

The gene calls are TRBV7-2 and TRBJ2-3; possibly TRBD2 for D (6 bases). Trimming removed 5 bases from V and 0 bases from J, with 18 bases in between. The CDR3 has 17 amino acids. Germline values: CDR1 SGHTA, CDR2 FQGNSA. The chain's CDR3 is CASSPRVSGTSTDTQYF. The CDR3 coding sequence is TGTGCCAGCAGCCCTCGAGTTAGCGGTACTAGCACAGATACGCAGTATTTT.

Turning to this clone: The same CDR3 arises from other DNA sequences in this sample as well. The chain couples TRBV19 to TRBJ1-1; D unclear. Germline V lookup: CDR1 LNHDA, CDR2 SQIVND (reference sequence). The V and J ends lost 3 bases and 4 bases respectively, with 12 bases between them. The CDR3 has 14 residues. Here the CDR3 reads CASSIDIGGTEAFF. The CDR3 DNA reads TGTGCCAGTAGTATCGATATTGGCGGCACTGAAGCTTTCTTT.